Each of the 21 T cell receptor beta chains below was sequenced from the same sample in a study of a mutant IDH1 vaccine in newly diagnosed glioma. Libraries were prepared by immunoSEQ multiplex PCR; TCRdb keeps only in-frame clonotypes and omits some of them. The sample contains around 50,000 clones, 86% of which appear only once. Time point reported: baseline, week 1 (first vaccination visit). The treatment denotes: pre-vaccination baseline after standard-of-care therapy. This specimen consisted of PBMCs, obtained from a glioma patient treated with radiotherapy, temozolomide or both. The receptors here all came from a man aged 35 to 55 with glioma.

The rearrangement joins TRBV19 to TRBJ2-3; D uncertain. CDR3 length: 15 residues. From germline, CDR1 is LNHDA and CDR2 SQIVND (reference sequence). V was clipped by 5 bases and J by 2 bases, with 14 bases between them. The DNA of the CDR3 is TGTGCCAGTAGTGCGAAGGGTGACAACACAGATACGCAGTATTTT. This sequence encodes CASSAKGDNTDTQYF. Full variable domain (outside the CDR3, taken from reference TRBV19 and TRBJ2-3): DGGITQSPKYLFRKEGQNVTLSCEQNLNHDAMYWYRQDPGQGLRLIYYSQIVNDFQKGDIAEGYSVSREKKESFPLTVTSAQKNPTAFYLCASSAKGDNTDTQYFGPGTRLTVL.

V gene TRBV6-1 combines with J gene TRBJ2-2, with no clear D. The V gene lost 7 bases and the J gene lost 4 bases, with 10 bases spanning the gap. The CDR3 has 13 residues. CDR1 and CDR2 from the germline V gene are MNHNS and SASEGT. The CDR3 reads CASKSPGTGELFF. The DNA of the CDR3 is TGTGCCAGCAAATCCCCGGGCACCGGGGAGCTGTTTTTT.

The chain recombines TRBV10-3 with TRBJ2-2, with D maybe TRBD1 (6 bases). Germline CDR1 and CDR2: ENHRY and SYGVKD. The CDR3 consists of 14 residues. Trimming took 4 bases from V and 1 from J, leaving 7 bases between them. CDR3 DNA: TGTGCCATCAGTGGACAGGAGAACACCGGGGAGCTGTTTTTT. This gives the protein CAISGQENTGELFF.

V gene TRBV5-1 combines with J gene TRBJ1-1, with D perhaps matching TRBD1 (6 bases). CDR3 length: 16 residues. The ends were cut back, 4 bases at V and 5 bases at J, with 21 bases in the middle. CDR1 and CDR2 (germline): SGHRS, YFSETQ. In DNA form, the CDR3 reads TGCGCCAGCAGCCAAGATGTAGGGGGGGCCAGTACTGAAGCTTTCTTT. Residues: CASSQDVGGASTEAFF.

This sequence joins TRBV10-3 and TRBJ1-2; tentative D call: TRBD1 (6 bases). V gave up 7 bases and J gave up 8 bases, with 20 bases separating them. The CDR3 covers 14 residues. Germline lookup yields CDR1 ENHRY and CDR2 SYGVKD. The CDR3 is CAINDRRGEQGYTF. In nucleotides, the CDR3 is TGTGCCATCAACGATCGGAGGGGGGAGCAGGGCTACACCTTC.

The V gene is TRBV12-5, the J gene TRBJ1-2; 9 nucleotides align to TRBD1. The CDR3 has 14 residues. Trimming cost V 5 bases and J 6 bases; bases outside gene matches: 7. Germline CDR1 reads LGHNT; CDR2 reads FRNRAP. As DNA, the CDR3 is TGTGCTAGTGGTGCGGACAGGGGAAGGGATGGCTACACCTTC. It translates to CASGADRGRDGYTF.

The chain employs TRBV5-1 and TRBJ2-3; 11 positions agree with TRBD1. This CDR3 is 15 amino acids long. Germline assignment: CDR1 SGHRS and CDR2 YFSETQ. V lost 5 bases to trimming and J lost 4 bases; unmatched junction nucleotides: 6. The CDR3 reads CASRWTGGRPDTQYF. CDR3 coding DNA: TGCGCCAGCAGATGGACAGGGGGCAGGCCAGATACGCAGTATTTT.

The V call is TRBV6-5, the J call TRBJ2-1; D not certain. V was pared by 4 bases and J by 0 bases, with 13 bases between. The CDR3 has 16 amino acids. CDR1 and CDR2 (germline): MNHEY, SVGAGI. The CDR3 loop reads CASSFDGGDSYNEQFF. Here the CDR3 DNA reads TGTGCCAGCAGTTTCGATGGCGGAGACTCCTACAATGAGCAGTTCTTC.

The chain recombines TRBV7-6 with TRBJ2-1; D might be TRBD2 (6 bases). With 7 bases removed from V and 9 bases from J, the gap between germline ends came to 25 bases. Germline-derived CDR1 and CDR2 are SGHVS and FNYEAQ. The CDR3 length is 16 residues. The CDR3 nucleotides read TGTGCCAGCACCCCCGGGACTGCCCTACCCTCGAGTGAGCAGTTCTTC. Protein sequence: CASTPGTALPSSEQFF.

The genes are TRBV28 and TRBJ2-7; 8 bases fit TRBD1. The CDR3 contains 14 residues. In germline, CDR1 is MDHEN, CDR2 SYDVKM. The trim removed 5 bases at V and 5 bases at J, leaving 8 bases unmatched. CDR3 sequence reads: CASSTPTGDHEQYF. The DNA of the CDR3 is TGTGCCAGCAGTACACCGACAGGGGACCACGAGCAGTACTTC.

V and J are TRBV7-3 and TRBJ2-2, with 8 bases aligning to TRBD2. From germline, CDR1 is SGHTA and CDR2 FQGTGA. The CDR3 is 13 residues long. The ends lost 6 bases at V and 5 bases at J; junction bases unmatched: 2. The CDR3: CASRRGGTGELFF. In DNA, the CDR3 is TGTGCCAGCAGGCGCGGGGGGACCGGGGAGCTGTTTTTT.

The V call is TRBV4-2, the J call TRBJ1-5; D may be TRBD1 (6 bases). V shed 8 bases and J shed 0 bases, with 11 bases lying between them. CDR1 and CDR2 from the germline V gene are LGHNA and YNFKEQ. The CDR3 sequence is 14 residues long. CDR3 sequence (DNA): TGTGCCAGCTCTGACAGGTATAGCAATCAGCCCCAGCATTTT. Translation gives CASSDRYSNQPQHF.

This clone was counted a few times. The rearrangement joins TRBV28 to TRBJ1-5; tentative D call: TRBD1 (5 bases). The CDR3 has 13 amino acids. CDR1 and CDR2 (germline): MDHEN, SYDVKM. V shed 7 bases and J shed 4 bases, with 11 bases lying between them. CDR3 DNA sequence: TGTGCCAGCAATTCAGGGTTGAATCAGCCCCAGCATTTT. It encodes CASNSGLNQPQHF.

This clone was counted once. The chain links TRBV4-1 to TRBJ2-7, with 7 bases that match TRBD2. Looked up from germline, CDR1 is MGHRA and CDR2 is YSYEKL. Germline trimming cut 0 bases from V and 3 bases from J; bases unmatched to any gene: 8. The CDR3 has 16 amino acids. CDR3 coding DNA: TGCGCCAGCAGCCAAGAAGTACAACTAGCGAGCTACGAGCAGTACTTC. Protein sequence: CASSQEVQLASYEQYF.

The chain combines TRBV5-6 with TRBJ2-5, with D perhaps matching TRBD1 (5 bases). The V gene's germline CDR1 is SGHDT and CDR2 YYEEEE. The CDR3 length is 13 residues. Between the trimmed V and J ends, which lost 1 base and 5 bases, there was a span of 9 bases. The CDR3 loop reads CASSLPGRETQYF. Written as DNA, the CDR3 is TGTGCCAGCAGCTTGCCAGGGCGCGAGACCCAGTACTTC.

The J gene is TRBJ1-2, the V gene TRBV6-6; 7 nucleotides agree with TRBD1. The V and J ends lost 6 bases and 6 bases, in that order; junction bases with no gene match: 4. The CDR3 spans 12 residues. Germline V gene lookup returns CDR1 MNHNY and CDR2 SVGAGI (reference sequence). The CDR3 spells CASSLTGDGYTF. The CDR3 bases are TGTGCCAGCAGCCTAACAGGGGATGGCTACACCTTC.

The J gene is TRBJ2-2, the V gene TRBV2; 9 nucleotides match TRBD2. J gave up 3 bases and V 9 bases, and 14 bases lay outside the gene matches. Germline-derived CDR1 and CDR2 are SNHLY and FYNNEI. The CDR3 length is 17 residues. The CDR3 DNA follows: TGTGCCAGACTCTATCTCGCGCGGGGGGGGGACACCGGGGAGCTGTTTTTT. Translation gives CARLYLARGGDTGELFF.

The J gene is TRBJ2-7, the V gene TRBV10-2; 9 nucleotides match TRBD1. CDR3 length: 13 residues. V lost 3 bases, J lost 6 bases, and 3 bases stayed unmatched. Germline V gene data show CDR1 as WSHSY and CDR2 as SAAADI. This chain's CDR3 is CASSEQGAGEQYF. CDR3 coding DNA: TGCGCCAGCAGTGAACAGGGGGCCGGCGAGCAGTACTTC.

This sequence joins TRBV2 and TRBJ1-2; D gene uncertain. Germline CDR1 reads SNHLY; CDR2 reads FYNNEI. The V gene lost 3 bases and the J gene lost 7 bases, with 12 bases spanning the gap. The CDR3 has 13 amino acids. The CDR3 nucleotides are TGTGCCAGCAGTGACGCCCCCTCCCCTGGCTACACCTTC. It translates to CASSDAPSPGYTF.

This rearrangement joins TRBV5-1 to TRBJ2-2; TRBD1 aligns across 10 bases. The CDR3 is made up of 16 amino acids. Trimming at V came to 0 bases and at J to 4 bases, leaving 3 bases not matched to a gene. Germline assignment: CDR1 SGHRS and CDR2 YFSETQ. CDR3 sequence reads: CASSLGQGAITGELFF. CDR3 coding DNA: TGCGCCAGCAGCTTGGGACAGGGGGCCATCACCGGGGAGCTGTTTTTT.

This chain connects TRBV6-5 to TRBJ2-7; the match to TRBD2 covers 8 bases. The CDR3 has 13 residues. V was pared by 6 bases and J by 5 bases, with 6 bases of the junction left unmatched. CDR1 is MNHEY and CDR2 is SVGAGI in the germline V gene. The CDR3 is CASRGTSGDEQYF. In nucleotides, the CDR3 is TGTGCCAGCAGAGGCACTAGCGGTGACGAGCAGTACTTC.